These T cell receptor beta chains were read from a single sample in a study of OX40 agonist ivuxolimab in advanced cancers. Sequencing used immunoSEQ multiplex PCR; TCRdb keeps in-frame clones, though not all of them. Of under 95,000 clones listed, 84% are singletons. This material consisted of CD4+ or CD8+ T cells sorted from blood, taken in a trial of the OX40 agonist ivuxolimab. Receptors were obtained from an adult with an advanced solid tumor such as melanoma, head and neck, liver or kidney cancer. CDR3s leave out the opening cysteine and the closing phenylalanine or tryptophan. The D gene is left open where the match is weak.

>TRBV5-1|TRBD1
ASSLRAGGAGGDSPLH
>TRBV19|NA
ASRTSFSTDTQY
>TRBV28|NA
ASSLVNKETQY
>TRBV7-2|NA
ASSPQGETEAF
>TRBV7-2|NA
ASSLVEGPGTDTQY
>TRBV28|NA
ASSSMSRREDYGYT
>TRBV10-3|NA
AIRFDRTGNTIY
>TRBV7-2|NA
ASSLDSGNTIY
>TRBV7-9|NA
ASSFLGVDGYT
>TRBV30|NA
AWSVKDRPTPGGHTEAF
>TRBV7-9|NA
ASSRMNTEAF
>TRBV19|NA
ASSSSTQVTDTQY
>TRBV11-3|NA
ASSWGGQNTEAF
>TRBV18|NA
ASSPDGGGTEAF
>TRBV13|NA
ASSLRLPHTGELF
>TRBV18|NA
ASSPRQVDDNSPLH
>TRBV5-1|NA
ASSTGQRETQY
>TRBV10-3|TRBD2
AISEGLAGTYNEQF
>TRBV5-1|NA
ASSLEPPNTEAF
>TRBV9|TRBD2
ASSVGSSGGRTGELF
>TRBV30|NA
AWSWGGKLF
>TRBV7-2|TRBD1
ASSQRQGPETQY
>TRBV2|NA
ATNREANEKLF
>TRBV6-5|NA
ASSYSGRGEGEKLF
>TRBV5-1|NA
ASSSSGAPNEKLF
>TRBV6-1|TRBD1
ASSGPVGQISGNTIY
>TRBV7-2|NA
ASSLTQGHNSPLH
>TRBV5-6|TRBD1
ASSAGTASTGELF
>TRBV6-5|NA
ASSYSGPGVETQY
>TRBV10-3|NA
AVGGPQETQY
>TRBV5-1|NA
ASSIGNGYT
>TRBV18|TRBD1
ASSLEFGGQGAGWQY
>TRBV7-8|TRBD2
ASSLGRGSGGNEQF
>TRBV7-2|TRBD2
ASSLWRGSSYEQY
>TRBV7-8|NA
ASSLAVSGTQY
>TRBV28|NA
ASSLPSADTQY
>TRBV4-3|NA
ASSQERLGDSPLH
>TRBV25-1|NA
ASSGADRETQY
>TRBV19|NA
ASGQGNYGYT
>TRBV2|NA
ASSVQNWNTEAF
>TRBV28|NA
ASSLFGRSNTEAF
>TRBV28|NA
ASSPPGTQRREKLF
>TRBV28|NA
ASTDSGNTIY
>TRBV7-2|TRBD1
ASSSPGTGGAETQY
>TRBV21-1|NA
ASSKWPSGYSNQPQH
>TRBV5-4|NA
ASSLGQIVTDTQY
>TRBV4-3|NA
ASSQVLTLPQY
>TRBV19|NA
ATSSTALETQY
>TRBV5-4|NA
ASSLPGTRNTGELF
>TRBV20-1|NA
SAPLSNTIY
>TRBV5-6|TRBD1
ASSLNFDRVVGDTQY
>TRBV6-1|NA
ASRAGQSGNTIY
>TRBV6-4|NA
ASRQDSRGYGYT
>TRBV5-1|NA
ASSPGSNTEAF
>TRBV6-5|TRBD1
ARDREVGEKLF
>TRBV7-9|TRBD1
ASSFMGQGWDTQY
>TRBV12-5|NA
ASGYIWQLNSNQPQH